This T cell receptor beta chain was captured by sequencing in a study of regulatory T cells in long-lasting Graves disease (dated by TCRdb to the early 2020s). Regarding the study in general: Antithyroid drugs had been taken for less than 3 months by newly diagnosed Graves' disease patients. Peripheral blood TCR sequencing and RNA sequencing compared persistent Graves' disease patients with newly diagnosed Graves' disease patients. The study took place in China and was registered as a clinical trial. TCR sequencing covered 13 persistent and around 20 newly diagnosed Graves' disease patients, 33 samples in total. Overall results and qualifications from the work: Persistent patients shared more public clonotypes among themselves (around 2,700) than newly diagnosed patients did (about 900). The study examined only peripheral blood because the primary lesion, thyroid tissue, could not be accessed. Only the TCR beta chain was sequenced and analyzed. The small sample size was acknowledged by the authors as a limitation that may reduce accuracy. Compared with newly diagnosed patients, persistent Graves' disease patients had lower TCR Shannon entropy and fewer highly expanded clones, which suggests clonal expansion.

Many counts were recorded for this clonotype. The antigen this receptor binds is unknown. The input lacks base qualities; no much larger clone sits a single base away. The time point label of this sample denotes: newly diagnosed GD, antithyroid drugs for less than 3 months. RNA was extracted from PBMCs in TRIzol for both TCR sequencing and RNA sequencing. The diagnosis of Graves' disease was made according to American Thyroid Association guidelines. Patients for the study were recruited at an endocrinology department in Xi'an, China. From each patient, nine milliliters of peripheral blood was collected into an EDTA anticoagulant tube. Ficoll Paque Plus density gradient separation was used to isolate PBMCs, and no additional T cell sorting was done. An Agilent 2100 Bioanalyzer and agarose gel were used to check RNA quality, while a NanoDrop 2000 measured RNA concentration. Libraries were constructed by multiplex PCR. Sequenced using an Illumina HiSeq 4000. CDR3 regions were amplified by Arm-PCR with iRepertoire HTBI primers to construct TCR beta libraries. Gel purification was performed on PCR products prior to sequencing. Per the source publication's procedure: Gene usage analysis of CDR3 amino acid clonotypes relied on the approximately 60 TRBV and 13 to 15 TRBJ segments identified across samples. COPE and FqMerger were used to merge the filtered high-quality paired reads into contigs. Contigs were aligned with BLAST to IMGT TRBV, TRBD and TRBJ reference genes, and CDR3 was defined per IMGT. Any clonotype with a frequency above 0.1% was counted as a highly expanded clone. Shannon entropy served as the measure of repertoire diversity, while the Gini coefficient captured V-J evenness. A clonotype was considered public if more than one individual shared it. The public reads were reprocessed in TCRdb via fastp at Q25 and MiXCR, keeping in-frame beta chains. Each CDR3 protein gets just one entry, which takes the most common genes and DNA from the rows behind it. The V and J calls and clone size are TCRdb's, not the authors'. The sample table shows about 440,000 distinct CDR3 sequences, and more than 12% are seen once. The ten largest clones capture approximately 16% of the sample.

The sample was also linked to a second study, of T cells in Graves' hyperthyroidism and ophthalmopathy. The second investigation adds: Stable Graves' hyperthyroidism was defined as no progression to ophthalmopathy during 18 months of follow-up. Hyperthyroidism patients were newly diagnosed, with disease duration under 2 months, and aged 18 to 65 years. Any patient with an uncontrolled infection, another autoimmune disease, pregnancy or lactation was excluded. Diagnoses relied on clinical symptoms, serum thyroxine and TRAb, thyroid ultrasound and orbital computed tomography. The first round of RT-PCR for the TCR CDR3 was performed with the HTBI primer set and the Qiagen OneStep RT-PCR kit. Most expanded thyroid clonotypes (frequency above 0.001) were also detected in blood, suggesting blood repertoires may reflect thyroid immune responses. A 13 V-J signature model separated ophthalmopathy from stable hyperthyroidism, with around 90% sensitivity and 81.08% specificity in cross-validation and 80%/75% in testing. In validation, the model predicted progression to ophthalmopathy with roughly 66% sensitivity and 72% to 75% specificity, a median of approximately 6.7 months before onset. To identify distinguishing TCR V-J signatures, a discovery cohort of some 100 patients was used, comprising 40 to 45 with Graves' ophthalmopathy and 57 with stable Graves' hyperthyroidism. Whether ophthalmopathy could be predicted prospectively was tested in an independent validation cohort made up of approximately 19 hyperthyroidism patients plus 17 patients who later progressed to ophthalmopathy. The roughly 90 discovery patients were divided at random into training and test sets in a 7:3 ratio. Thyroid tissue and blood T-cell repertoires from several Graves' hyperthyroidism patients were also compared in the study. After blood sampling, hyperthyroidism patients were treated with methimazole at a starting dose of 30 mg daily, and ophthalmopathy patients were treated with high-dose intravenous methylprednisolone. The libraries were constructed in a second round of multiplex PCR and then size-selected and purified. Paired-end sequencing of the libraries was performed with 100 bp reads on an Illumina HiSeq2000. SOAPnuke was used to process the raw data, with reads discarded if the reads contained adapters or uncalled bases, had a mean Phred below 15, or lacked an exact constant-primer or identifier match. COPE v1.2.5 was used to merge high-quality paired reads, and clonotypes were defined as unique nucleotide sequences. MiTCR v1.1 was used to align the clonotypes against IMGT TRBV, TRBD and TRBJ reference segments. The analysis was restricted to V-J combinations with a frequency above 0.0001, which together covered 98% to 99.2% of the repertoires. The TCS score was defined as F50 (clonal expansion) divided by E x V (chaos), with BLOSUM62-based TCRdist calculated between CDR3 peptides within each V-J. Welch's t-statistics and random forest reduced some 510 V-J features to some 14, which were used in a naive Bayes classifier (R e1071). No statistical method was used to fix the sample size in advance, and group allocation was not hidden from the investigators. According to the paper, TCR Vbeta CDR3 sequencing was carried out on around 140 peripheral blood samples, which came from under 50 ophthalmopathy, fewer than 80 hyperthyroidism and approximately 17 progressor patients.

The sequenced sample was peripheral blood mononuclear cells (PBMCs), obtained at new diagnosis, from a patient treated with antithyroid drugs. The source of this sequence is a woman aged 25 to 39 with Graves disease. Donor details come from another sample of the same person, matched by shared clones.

The bases are TGTGCCAGCAGTTTATGGGGGGCGGGAAACTCCGAGCAGTACTTC. Its protein is CASSLWGAGNSEQYF. The rearrangement joined TRBV28 to TRBJ2-7; the D element might be TRBD1 or TRBD2, as each aligns at 6 bases. CDR1 and CDR2, looked up from the germline V gene, are MDHEN and SYDVKM. The CDR3, cysteine through phenylalanine, is 15 amino acids long. CDR3 DNA is the only sequence kept; it has 45 bases, read in frame from the first base. Trimming at the junction amounts to 0 bases on V and 6 bases on J, and the germline ends lie 15 bases apart.